This is a list of T cell receptor beta chains from one sample in a study of CXCR3-negative and CXCR3-positive naive CD8 T cells. TCRdb reprocessed the 5' RACE reads and stores each CDR3 protein as one record, lacking DNA. The repertoire table contains approximately 100,000 distinct CDR3 sequences. Input material: naive CXCR3+ CD8+ T cells from blood. These receptors were taken from a human donor in good health. Some clones in this sample may be carry-over from other donors' samples. The CDR3 runs from the conserved cysteine through the conserved F or W.

J: TRBJ2-7; V: TRBV29-1; CDR3: CSVEGRAYEQYF
J: TRBJ2-3; V: TRBV6-6; CDR3: CASSYSLVGVADTQYF
J: TRBJ1-1; V: TRBV18; CDR3: CASPFRRGTEAFF
J: TRBJ2-3; V: TRBV4-1; CDR3: CASTPGASTSTDTQYF
J: TRBJ2-7; V: TRBV29-1; CDR3: CSVEAATYEQYF
J: TRBJ2-4; V: TRBV28; CDR3: CASSPGILAKNIQYF
J: TRBJ2-1; V: TRBV12-5; CDR3: CASSPQWGVEYNEQFF
J: TRBJ2-7; V: TRBV27; CDR3: CASSLDVTYEQYF
J: TRBJ2-5; V: TRBV3-1; CDR3: CASSQATRGVAETHYF
J: TRBJ2-3; V: TRBV6-6; CDR3: CASSYSIGTGSDTQYF
J: TRBJ2-2; V: TRBV29-1; CDR3: CSVGGDLNTGELFF
J: TRBJ2-1; V: TRBV3-1; CDR3: CASSQVAGLLAHEQFF
J: TRBJ1-2; V: TRBV7-9; CDR3: CASSPPDRVGGYTF
J: TRBJ2-1; V: TRBV27; CDR3: CASSLSVRDLSYNEQFF
J: TRBJ2-2; V: TRBV6-2/TRBV6-3; CDR3: CASSSWSPNTGELFF
J: TRBJ1-5; V: TRBV5-5; CDR3: CASSHGTGERNQPQHF
J: TRBJ1-2; V: TRBV20-1; CDR3: CSAFGTATDRDGDYGYTF
J: TRBJ1-3; V: TRBV27; CDR3: CASSPDHGNTIYF
J: TRBJ2-1; V: TRBV7-9; CDR3: CASSHPADSTLYNEQFF
J: TRBJ1-1; V: TRBV29-1; CDR3: CSVEGGQGGNTEAFF
J: TRBJ2-1; V: TRBV5-1; CDR3: CASSLAVNEQFF
J: TRBJ2-2; V: TRBV30; CDR3: CAWQGFYTGELFF
J: TRBJ2-6; V: TRBV29-1; CDR3: CSPRGWENGSGANVLTF
J: TRBJ2-7; V: TRBV7-2; CDR3: CASSPQLRSSYEQYF
J: TRBJ2-3; V: TRBV7-9; CDR3: CASSLTTTISTDTQYF
J: TRBJ2-3; V: TRBV29-1; CDR3: CSVQGPDTQYF
J: TRBJ2-1; V: TRBV7-9; CDR3: CASSFTLGQGINEQFF
J: TRBJ2-3; V: TRBV6-6; CDR3: CASSYGGGGDTQYF
J: TRBJ2-5; V: TRBV4-1; CDR3: CASSQAGTQRETQYF
J: TRBJ1-1; V: TRBV4-1; CDR3: CASSFPWRSTEAFF
J: TRBJ1-1; V: TRBV4-2; CDR3: CASSQDWQGFDTEAFF
J: TRBJ2-1; V: TRBV9; CDR3: CASSVLTSGDNEQFF
J: TRBJ1-4; V: TRBV13; CDR3: CASSPSRTGNNEKLFF
J: TRBJ1-2; V: TRBV27; CDR3: CASSLTGTIDGYTF
J: TRBJ2-1; V: TRBV19; CDR3: CASSITSSYNEQFF
J: TRBJ2-1; V: TRBV6-6; CDR3: CASSFPDNEQFF
J: TRBJ2-7; V: TRBV12-3/TRBV12-4; CDR3: CASSRGGGSSYEQYF
J: TRBJ2-7; V: TRBV7-6; CDR3: CASSTTSGYEQYF
J: TRBJ2-1; V: TRBV3-1; CDR3: CASSSGTELLKGYNEQFF
J: TRBJ2-7; V: TRBV28; CDR3: CASSPLSGSSYEQCF
J: TRBJ1-1; V: TRBV7-9; CDR3: CASSLMGAAEAFF
J: TRBJ1-1; V: TRBV29-1; CDR3: CSVAGGPNTEAFF
J: TRBJ1-2; V: TRBV9; CDR3: CASTGQGAAYGYTF
J: TRBJ2-7; V: TRBV5-1; CDR3: CASSPRGERGTYEQYF
J: TRBJ2-1; V: TRBV19; CDR3: CASSIRASGGPGNEQFF
J: TRBJ2-2; V: TRBV28; CDR3: CASSLVDRNTGELFF
J: TRBJ2-7; V: TRBV19; CDR3: CASSTSLAGPYEQYF
J: TRBJ1-4; V: TRBV5-5; CDR3: CASSPDREREKLFF
J: TRBJ2-7; V: TRBV20-1; CDR3: CSARVLNPYEQYF
J: TRBJ2-7; V: TRBV28; CDR3: CASRVQQTGSDEQYF
J: TRBJ1-2; V: TRBV29-1; CDR3: CSVPDREDGYTF
J: TRBJ1-4; V: TRBV15; CDR3: CATSRDYTVPRDEKLFF
J: TRBJ2-1; V: TRBV5-1; CDR3: CASSVPGQKNLGEQFF
J: TRBJ2-7; V: TRBV27; CDR3: CASSFRGTGSYEQYF
J: TRBJ2-3; V: TRBV14; CDR3: CASSQSWSEVDTQYF
J: TRBJ2-7; V: TRBV29-1; CDR3: CSVQGSNEQYF
J: TRBJ2-7; V: TRBV10-2; CDR3: CASSLTSEQYF
J: TRBJ2-7; V: TRBV14; CDR3: CASSPGGFAGSEQYF
J: TRBJ1-4; V: TRBV28; CDR3: CAIQRANEKLFF